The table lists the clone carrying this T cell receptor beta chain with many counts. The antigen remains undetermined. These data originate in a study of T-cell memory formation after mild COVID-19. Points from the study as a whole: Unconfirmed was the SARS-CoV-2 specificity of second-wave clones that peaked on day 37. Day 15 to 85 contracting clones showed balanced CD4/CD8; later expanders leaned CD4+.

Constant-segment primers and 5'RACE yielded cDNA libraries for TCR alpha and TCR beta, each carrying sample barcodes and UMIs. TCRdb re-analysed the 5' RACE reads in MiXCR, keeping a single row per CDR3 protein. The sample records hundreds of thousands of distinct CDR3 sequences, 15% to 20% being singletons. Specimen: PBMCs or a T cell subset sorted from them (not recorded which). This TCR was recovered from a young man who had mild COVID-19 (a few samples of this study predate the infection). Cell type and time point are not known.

CDR3 sequence: CASSSSYSGNTIYF. CDR3 in DNA: TGTGCCAGCAGTTCTAGCTACTCTGGAAACACCATATATTTT. This chain connects TRBV6-5 to TRBJ1-3; D ambiguous. Germline V gene sequence: CDR1 MNHEY, CDR2 SVGAGI. V lost 4 bases and J lost 0, with 7 bases in between. The CDR3 spans 14 residues.